What follows are 8 T cell receptor beta chains derived from one specimen sequenced in a study of glioma-infiltrating T cells. Amplification of TCR alpha and beta CDR3 regions from RNA used iRepertoire nested multiplex PCR. TCRdb fed the multiplex PCR reads into MiXCR, producing one record per CDR3 protein. The table lists approximately 120,000 distinct CDR3 sequences, approximately 25% of them singletons, with approximately 16% in the top ten. The sequencing input was glioma tissue, nonneoplastic brain tissue, or PBMCs (not recorded which). Receptors originate from a human donor with low-grade glioma or glioblastoma, undergoing nonglioma brain surgery, or in good health (not recorded which).

Ten or more counts support this clonotype. The chain recombines TRBV20-1 with TRBJ1-1; maybe TRBD1 (5 bases). V shed 5 bases and J shed 0 bases, with 7 bases lying between them. CDR1 is DFQATT, CDR2 SNEGSKA, per germline (reference sequence). CDR3 length equals 12 residues. DNA for the CDR3: TGCAGTGCTCGACAGTTGAACACTGAAGCTTTCTTT. Its translation is CSARQLNTEAFF.

This clonotype has just a few counts. The chain joins TRBV29-1 to TRBJ2-1; D might be TRBD2 (7 bases). This CDR3 contains 15 residues. Germline CDR1 and CDR2: SQVTM and ANQGSEA. V lost 3 bases and J lost 6, with 18 bases in between. The DNA for the CDR3 is TGCAGCGTTGACCCCGGGGGGCGAAGAGGCAATGAGCAGTTCTTC. Protein product: CSVDPGGRRGNEQFF.

As for this clonotype: A much bigger clone sits one base away, suggesting this may be a read error. Likely a read error: the CDR3 ends without its conserved phenylalanine or tryptophan. The gene calls are TRBV29-1 and TRBJ2-1; the D gene is possibly TRBD2 (5 bases). The CDR3 runs 13 residues. Germline V CDR1 and CDR2: SQVTM, ANQGSEA. Trimming took 7 bases from V and 4 from J, leaving 14 bases between them. CDR3 bases: TGCAGCGCCACCTTAACGGGATACAATGAGCAGTTCTCC. This codes for CSATLTGYNEQFS.

This clonotype was found a few times. A much larger clonotype is one base distant, so this may be a read error. The chain carries TRBV27 and TRBJ2-1; 8 positions match TRBD2. CDR1 is MNHEY, CDR2 SMNVEV, per germline (reference sequence). The CDR3 runs to 13 residues. The CDR3 nucleotides read TGTGCCAGCAGATTCGGGGGGGCGAATGAGCAGTCCTTC. Translated, it gives CASRFGGANEQSF.

This clonotype was recorded many times. The rearrangement uses TRBV28 and TRBJ1-5; TRBD1 aligns across 7 bases. This CDR3 is built from 12 residues. With 8 bases clipped from V and 4 bases from J, the junction kept 2 bases outside the gene matches. Germline assignment: CDR1 MDHEN and CDR2 SYDVKM. The CDR3 loop is CASAGGNQPQHF. DNA for the CDR3: TGTGCCAGCGCAGGGGGTAATCAGCCCCAGCATTTT.

J is TRBJ2-3 and V is TRBV6-1; perhaps TRBD2 as D (6 bases). The ends were cut back, 9 bases at V and 4 bases at J, with 14 bases in the middle. Germline assignment: CDR1 MNHNS and CDR2 SASEGT. CDR3 size: 13 residues. CDR3 residues: CARIIAEADTQYF. In DNA form, the CDR3 reads TGTGCCAGGATAATAGCGGAGGCAGATACGCAGTATTTT.

This clonotype was detected ten times or more. The J gene is TRBJ2-7, the V gene TRBV20-1, with 11 nucleotides matching TRBD2. CDR1 DFQATT and CDR2 SNEGSKA come from the germline V gene (reference sequence). V trimming: 2 bases; J trimming: 4 bases; junction bases outside the gene matches: 10. The CDR3 covers 16 residues. CDR3: CSARKSLAGVTYEQYF. DNA of the CDR3: TGCAGTGCTAGAAAATCACTAGCGGGAGTTACGTACGAGCAGTACTTC.

This clonotype was found many times. This may be a read error: a much more frequent sequence differs by one nucleotide. This sequence joins TRBV6-1 and TRBJ2-7, with 8 bases fitting TRBD1. CDR3 length: 15 amino acids. Germline V gene data show CDR1 as MNHNS and CDR2 as SASEGT. The CDR3 sequence is CTSSSPGTGYYEQYF. The CDR3 DNA sequence: TGTACCAGCAGTTCCCCCGGGACAGGCTACTACGAGCAGTACTTC.